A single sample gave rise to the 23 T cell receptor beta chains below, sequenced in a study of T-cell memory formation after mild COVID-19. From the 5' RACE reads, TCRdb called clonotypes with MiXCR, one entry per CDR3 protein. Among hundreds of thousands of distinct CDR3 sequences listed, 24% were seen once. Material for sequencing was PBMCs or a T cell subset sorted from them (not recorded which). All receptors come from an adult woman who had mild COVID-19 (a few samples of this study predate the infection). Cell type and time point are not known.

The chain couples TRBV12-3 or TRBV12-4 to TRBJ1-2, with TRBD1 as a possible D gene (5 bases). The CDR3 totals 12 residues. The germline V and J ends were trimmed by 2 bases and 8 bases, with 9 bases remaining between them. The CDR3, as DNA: TGTGCCAGCAGTTTACGGGACTTCGGCTACACCTTC. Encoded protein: CASSLRDFGYTF.

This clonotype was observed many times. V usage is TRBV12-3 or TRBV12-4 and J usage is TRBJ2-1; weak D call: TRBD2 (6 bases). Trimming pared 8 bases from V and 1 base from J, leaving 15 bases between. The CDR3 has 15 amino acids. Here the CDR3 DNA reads TGTGCCAGCTCCTCACGGAGGGCATCCTACAATGAGCAGTTCTTC. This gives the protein CASSSRRASYNEQFF.

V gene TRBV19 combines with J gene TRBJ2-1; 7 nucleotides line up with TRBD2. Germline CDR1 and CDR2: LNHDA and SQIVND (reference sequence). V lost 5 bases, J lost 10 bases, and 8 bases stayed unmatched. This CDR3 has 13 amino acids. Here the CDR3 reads CASSRLLANEQFF. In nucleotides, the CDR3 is TGTGCCAGTAGTCGCCTACTAGCGAACGAGCAGTTCTTC.

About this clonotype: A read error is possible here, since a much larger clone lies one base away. The CDR3 is CATSYWTGGKETQYF. The CDR3 DNA sequence: TGTGCCACCAGTTATTGGACAGGGGGAAAAGAGACCCAGTACTTC. The J gene is TRBJ2-5, the V gene TRBV24-1, with TRBD1 identical over 10 bases. The V segment lost 6 bases and the J segment 3 bases; nucleotides outside the gene matches: 6. This CDR3 has 15 residues. Germline CDR1 is KGHDR and CDR2 is SFDVKD.

Written as DNA, the CDR3 is TGTGCCAGCAGCTCAGACACTTACAATCAGCCCCAGCATTTT. It is translated as CASSSDTYNQPQHF. The chain uses TRBV7-2 and TRBJ1-5, with D hard to call. The germline V gene encodes CDR1 SGHTA and CDR2 FQGNSA. V lost 4 bases and J lost 3, with 10 bases in between. The CDR3 has 14 amino acids.

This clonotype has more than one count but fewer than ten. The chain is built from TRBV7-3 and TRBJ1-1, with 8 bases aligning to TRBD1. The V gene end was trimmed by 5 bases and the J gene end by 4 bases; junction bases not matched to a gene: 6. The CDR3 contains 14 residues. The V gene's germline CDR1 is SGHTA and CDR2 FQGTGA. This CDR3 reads CASSEGQVGTEAFF. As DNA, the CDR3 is TGTGCCAGCAGCGAGGGACAGGTCGGCACTGAAGCTTTCTTT.

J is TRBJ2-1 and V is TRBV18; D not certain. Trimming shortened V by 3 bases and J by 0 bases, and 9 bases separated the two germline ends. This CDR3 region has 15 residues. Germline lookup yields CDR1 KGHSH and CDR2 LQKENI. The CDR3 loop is CASSPGDSSYNEQFF. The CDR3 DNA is TGTGCCAGCTCACCGGGCGATAGCTCCTACAATGAGCAGTTCTTC.

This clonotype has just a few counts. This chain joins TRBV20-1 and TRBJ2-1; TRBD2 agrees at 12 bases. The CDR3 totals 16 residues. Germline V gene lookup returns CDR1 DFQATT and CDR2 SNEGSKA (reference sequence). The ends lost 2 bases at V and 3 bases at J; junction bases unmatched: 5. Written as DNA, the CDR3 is TGCAGTGCTAGAAGGCTAGCGGGGGGGCGCTACAATGAGCAGTTCTTC. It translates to CSARRLAGGRYNEQFF.

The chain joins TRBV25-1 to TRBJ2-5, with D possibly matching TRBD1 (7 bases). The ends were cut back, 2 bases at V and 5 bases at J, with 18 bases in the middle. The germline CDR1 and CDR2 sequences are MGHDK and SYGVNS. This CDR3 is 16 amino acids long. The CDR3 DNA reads TGTGCCAGCAGTGAACCAGGGGGGTTGCTTCGGGAGACCCAGTACTTC. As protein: CASSEPGGLLRETQYF. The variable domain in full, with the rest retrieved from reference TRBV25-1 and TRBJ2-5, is EADIYQTPRYLVIGTGKKITLECSQTMGHDKMYWYQQDPGMELHLIHYSYGVNSTEKGDLSSESTVSRIRTEHFPLTLESARPSHTSQYLCASSEPGGLLRETQYFGPGTRLLVL.

CDR3: CASSRAPGTYTYEQYF. The CDR3 DNA reads as TGTGCCAGCAGCCGAGCGCCAGGCACTTACACCTACGAGCAGTACTTC. V gene TRBV7-9 combines with J gene TRBJ2-7; D not certain. Germline V lookup: CDR1 SEHNR, CDR2 FQNEAQ (reference sequence). This CDR3 contains 16 residues. V dropped 5 bases and J dropped 2 bases, with 19 bases sitting between them.

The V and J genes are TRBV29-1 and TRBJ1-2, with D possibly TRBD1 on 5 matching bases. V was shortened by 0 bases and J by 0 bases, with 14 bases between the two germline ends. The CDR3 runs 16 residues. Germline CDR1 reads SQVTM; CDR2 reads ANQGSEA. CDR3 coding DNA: TGCAGCGTTGAAGATCTCACAAAGACAGCTAACTATGGCTACACCTTC. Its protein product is CSVEDLTKTANYGYTF.

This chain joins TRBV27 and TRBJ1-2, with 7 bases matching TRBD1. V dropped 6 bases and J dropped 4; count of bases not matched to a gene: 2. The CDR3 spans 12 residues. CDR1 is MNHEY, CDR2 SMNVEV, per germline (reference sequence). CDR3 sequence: CASRDRTYGYTF. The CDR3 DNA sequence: TGTGCCAGCAGGGACAGGACCTATGGCTACACCTTC.

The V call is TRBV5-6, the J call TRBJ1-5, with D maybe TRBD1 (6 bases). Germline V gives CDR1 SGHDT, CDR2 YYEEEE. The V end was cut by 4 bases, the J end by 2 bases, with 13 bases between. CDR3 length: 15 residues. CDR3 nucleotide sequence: TGTGCCAGCAGCGCTACAGGGTTTGGCAATCAGCCCCAGCATTTT. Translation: CASSATGFGNQPQHF. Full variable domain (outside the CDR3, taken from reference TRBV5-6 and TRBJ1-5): DAGVTQSPTHLIKTRGQQVTLRCSPKSGHDTVSWYQQALGQGPQFIFQYYEEEERQRGNFPDRFSGHQFPNYSSELNVNALLLGDSALYLCASSATGFGNQPQHFGDGTRLSIL.

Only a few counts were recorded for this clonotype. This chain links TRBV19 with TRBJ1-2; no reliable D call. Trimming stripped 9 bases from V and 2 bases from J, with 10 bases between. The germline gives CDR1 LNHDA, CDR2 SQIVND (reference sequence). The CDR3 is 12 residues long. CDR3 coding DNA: TGTGCCAGCAGTCCGCAGAACTATGGCTACACCTTC. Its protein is CASSPQNYGYTF.

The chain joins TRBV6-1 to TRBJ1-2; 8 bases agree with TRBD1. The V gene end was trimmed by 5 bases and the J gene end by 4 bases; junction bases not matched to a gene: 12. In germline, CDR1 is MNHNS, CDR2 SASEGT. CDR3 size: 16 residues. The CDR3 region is CASSLHFTGQGYGYTF. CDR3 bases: TGTGCCAGCAGTCTCCACTTTACCGGACAGGGCTATGGCTACACCTTC.

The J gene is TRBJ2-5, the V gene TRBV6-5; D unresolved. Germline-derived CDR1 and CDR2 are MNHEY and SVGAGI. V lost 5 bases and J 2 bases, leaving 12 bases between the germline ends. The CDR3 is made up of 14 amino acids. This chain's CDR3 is CASSTRGTQETQYF. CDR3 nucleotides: TGTGCCAGCAGTACAAGAGGCACTCAAGAGACCCAGTACTTC.

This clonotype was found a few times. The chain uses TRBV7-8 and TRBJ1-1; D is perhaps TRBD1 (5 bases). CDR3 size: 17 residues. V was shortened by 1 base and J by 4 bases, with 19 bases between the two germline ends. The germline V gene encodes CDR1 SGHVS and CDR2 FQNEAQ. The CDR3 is CASSLVVLVEGRTEAFF. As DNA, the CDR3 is TGTGCCAGCAGCTTAGTTGTATTAGTTGAGGGGCGCACTGAAGCTTTCTTT.

Here the CDR3 reads CASSPSTWTGENYLSYNEQFF. The CDR3 coding sequence is TGCGCCAGCAGCCCCTCAACCTGGACTGGTGAGAATTACCTTAGCTACAATGAGCAGTTCTTC. The chain carries TRBV5-1 and TRBJ2-1; D is perhaps TRBD2 (5 bases). The CDR3 runs to 21 residues. Germline CDR1 and CDR2: SGHRS and YFSETQ. Trimming stripped 4 bases from V and 3 bases from J, with 32 bases between.

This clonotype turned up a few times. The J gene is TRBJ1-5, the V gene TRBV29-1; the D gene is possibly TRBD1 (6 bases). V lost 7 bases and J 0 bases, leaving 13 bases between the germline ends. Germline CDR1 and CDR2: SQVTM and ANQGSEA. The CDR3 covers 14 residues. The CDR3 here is CSAKTGNSNQPQHF. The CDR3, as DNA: TGCAGCGCCAAGACAGGAAATAGCAATCAGCCCCAGCATTTT.

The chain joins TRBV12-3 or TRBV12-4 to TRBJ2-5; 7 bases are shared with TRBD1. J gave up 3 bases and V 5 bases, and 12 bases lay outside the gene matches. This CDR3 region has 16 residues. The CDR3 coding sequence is TGTGCCAGCAGTGGAATCCGGGACAGTGTAGAAGAGACCCAGTACTTC. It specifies CASSGIRDSVEETQYF.

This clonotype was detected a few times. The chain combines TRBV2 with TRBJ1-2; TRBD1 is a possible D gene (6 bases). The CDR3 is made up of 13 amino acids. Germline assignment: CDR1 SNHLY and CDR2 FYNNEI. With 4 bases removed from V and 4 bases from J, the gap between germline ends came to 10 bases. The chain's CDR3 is CASSAQGVYGYTF. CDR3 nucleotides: TGTGCCAGCAGTGCACAGGGTGTCTATGGCTACACCTTC.

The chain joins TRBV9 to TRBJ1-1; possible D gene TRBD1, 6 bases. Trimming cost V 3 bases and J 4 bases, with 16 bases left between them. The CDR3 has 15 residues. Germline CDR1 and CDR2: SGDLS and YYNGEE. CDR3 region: CASSEGPRDTTEAFF. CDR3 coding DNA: TGTGCCAGCAGCGAGGGGCCCCGGGACACCACTGAAGCTTTCTTT.

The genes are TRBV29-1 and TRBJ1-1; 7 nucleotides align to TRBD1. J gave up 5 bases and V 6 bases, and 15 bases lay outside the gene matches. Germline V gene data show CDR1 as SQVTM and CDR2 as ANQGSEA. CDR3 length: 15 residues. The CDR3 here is CSVLPQGVGRTEAFF. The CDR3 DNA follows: TGCAGCGTCCTCCCCCAGGGGGTAGGACGGACTGAAGCTTTCTTT.